This is a list of T cell receptor beta chains from one sample in a study of shared clonotypes between healthy human individuals. The table came from immunoSEQ multiplex PCR; TCRdb's copy has only in-frame clones and leaves some out. Altogether over a million clones are present, approximately 96% being singletons, with the ten largest covering about 1%. The material sequenced was naive CD4+ T cells sorted from blood. These TCRs come from a young man in good health. CDR3s include the opening cysteine and the closing phenylalanine or tryptophan. Fields, in order: clone size, D gene, V gene, J gene, CDR3 protein, CDR3 DNA. The D gene is left open where the match is weak. Where a row states a size, it is once, few, many or the class of an expanded clone; other rows omit it.

clone size: .
D gene: TRBD1
V gene: TRBV29-1
J gene: TRBJ1-5
CDR3 protein: CSVRTGSNQPQHF
CDR3 DNA: TGCAGCGTTAGGACAGGTAGCAATCAGCCCCAGCATTTT

clone size: .
D gene: .
V gene: TRBV19
J gene: TRBJ2-7
CDR3 protein: CASSISDRTYEQYF
CDR3 DNA: TGTGCCAGTAGTATCAGCGACAGGACCTACGAGCAGTACTTC

clone size: .
D gene: TRBD2
V gene: TRBV7-9
J gene: TRBJ2-7
CDR3 protein: CASSIQAGGPFEQYF
CDR3 DNA: TGTGCCAGCAGCATTCAAGCGGGAGGGCCTTTCGAGCAGTACTTC

clone size: .
D gene: TRBD2
V gene: TRBV27
J gene: TRBJ2-5
CDR3 protein: CASSLSRGSGRLQETQYF
CDR3 DNA: TGTGCCAGCAGTTTATCCCGGGGCAGCGGGAGGTTACAAGAGACCCAGTACTTC

clone size: .
D gene: .
V gene: TRBV5-1
J gene: TRBJ1-3
CDR3 protein: CASSLRGGSGNTIYF
CDR3 DNA: TGCGCCAGCAGCTTACGTGGGGGCTCTGGAAACACCATATATTTT

clone size: once
D gene: TRBD1
V gene: TRBV6-6
J gene: TRBJ2-1
CDR3 protein: CASRGDRLYNEQFF
CDR3 DNA: TGTGCCAGCAGGGGGGACAGGCTCTACAATGAGCAGTTCTTC

clone size: .
D gene: .
V gene: TRBV5-4
J gene: TRBJ1-3
CDR3 protein: CASSLQGPGNTIYF
CDR3 DNA: TGTGCCAGCAGCTTGCAGGGACCTGGAAACACCATATATTTT

clone size: .
D gene: .
V gene: TRBV7-8
J gene: TRBJ2-7
CDR3 protein: CASSRTRGYEQYF
CDR3 DNA: TGTGCCAGCAGCAGAACGAGGGGGTACGAGCAGTACTTC

clone size: .
D gene: .
V gene: TRBV25-1
J gene: TRBJ1-1
CDR3 protein: CASSEGTARNEAFF
CDR3 DNA: TGTGCCAGCAGTGAAGGGACGGCTAGAAATGAAGCTTTCTTT

clone size: .
D gene: .
V gene: TRBV19
J gene: TRBJ1-2
CDR3 protein: CASSTTGLTNYGYTF
CDR3 DNA: TGTGCCAGTAGTACCACGGGACTTACTAACTATGGCTACACCTTC

clone size: .
D gene: .
V gene: TRBV6-1
J gene: TRBJ2-3
CDR3 protein: CASSNAKSTDTQYF
CDR3 DNA: TGTGCCAGCAGTAACGCGAAGAGCACAGATACGCAGTATTTT

clone size: once
D gene: TRBD1
V gene: TRBV10-1
J gene: TRBJ2-7
CDR3 protein: CASSGQNSYEQYF
CDR3 DNA: TGCGCCAGTTCGGGACAGAACTCCTACGAGCAGTACTTC

clone size: .
D gene: .
V gene: TRBV7-9
J gene: TRBJ2-2
CDR3 protein: CASSFRDIGTGELFF
CDR3 DNA: TGTGCCAGCAGCTTCCGGGACATCGGTACCGGGGAGCTGTTTTTT

clone size: .
D gene: .
V gene: TRBV27
J gene: TRBJ2-1
CDR3 protein: CASRIYEGYNEQFF
CDR3 DNA: TGTGCCAGCAGAATATACGAGGGCTACAATGAGCAGTTCTTC

clone size: .
D gene: .
V gene: TRBV6-1
J gene: TRBJ2-7
CDR3 protein: CASSDFTGPMNYEQYF
CDR3 DNA: TGTGCCAGCAGTGATTTCACCGGACCTATGAACTACGAGCAGTACTTC

clone size: .
D gene: .
V gene: TRBV28
J gene: TRBJ1-1
CDR3 protein: CASSLSGRNTEAFF
CDR3 DNA: TGTGCCAGCAGTTTATCTGGCAGGAACACTGAAGCTTTCTTT

clone size: .
D gene: TRBD2
V gene: TRBV28
J gene: TRBJ2-3
CDR3 protein: CASRLASSTDTQYF
CDR3 DNA: TGTGCCAGCCGACTAGCGTCTAGCACAGATACGCAGTATTTT

clone size: .
D gene: .
V gene: TRBV11-2
J gene: TRBJ2-7
CDR3 protein: CASSPDLWSSYEQYF
CDR3 DNA: TGTGCCAGCAGCCCCGACTTGTGGAGCTCCTACGAGCAGTACTTC

clone size: once
D gene: TRBD2
V gene: TRBV11-2
J gene: TRBJ2-1
CDR3 protein: CASSLSLAGPYNEQFF
CDR3 DNA: TGTGCCAGCAGCCTATCACTAGCGGGGCCCTACAATGAGCAGTTCTTC

clone size: .
D gene: .
V gene: TRBV27
J gene: TRBJ2-3
CDR3 protein: CASGFYGERSTQYF
CDR3 DNA: TGTGCCAGCGGGTTTTACGGGGAAAGAAGTACGCAGTATTTT

clone size: .
D gene: .
V gene: TRBV18
J gene: TRBJ1-5
CDR3 protein: CASSPSGRTENQPQHF
CDR3 DNA: TGTGCCAGCTCACCAAGTGGCAGGACAGAGAATCAGCCCCAGCATTTT

clone size: .
D gene: .
V gene: TRBV28
J gene: TRBJ1-4
CDR3 protein: CASSPVHRGNEKLFF
CDR3 DNA: TGTGCCAGCAGTCCCGTCCATCGGGGTAATGAAAAACTGTTTTTT

clone size: .
D gene: .
V gene: TRBV18
J gene: TRBJ2-2
CDR3 protein: CASSPLRGRFTGELFF
CDR3 DNA: TGTGCCAGCTCACCACTCAGGGGAAGGTTCACCGGGGAGCTGTTTTTT

clone size: few
D gene: TRBD1
V gene: TRBV2
J gene: TRBJ2-7
CDR3 protein: CASSATPGTDYEQYF
CDR3 DNA: TGTGCCAGCAGCGCAACCCCCGGGACAGACTACGAGCAGTACTTC

clone size: .
D gene: TRBD2
V gene: TRBV5-1
J gene: TRBJ2-5
CDR3 protein: CASSSVRLAGGKPHGETQYF
CDR3 DNA: TGCGCCAGCAGCTCCGTTCGACTAGCGGGAGGTAAACCCCATGGAGAGACCCAGTACTTC

clone size: .
D gene: .
V gene: TRBV19
J gene: TRBJ2-2
CDR3 protein: CASSKLIVGELFF
CDR3 DNA: TGTGCCAGTAGTAAGTTAATAGTCGGGGAGCTGTTTTTT

clone size: .
D gene: .
V gene: TRBV9
J gene: TRBJ2-1
CDR3 protein: CASSVATVNEQFF
CDR3 DNA: TGTGCCAGCAGCGTAGCCACCGTCAATGAGCAGTTCTTC

clone size: .
D gene: TRBD1
V gene: TRBV7-9
J gene: TRBJ2-1
CDR3 protein: CASSPRTGGRTSSYNEQFF
CDR3 DNA: TGTGCCAGCAGTCCGAGGACAGGGGGCCGGACAAGCTCCTACAATGAGCAGTTCTTC

clone size: .
D gene: .
V gene: TRBV6-5
J gene: TRBJ1-5
CDR3 protein: CASSSKLRYQPQHF
CDR3 DNA: TGTGCCAGCAGTTCCAAACTGAGATATCAGCCCCAGCATTTT

clone size: .
D gene: .
V gene: TRBV28
J gene: TRBJ1-3
CDR3 protein: CASSFNRRSDTIYF
CDR3 DNA: TGTGCCAGCAGTTTTAACAGGCGGTCGGACACCATATATTTT

clone size: once
D gene: .
V gene: TRBV5-1
J gene: TRBJ2-2
CDR3 protein: CASSISAVSTGELFF
CDR3 DNA: TGCGCCAGCAGCATCTCAGCGGTTTCCACCGGGGAGCTGTTTTTT

clone size: .
D gene: .
V gene: TRBV25-1
J gene: TRBJ2-5
CDR3 protein: CASSDSKGGETQYF
CDR3 DNA: TGTGCCAGCAGTGACTCCAAAGGTGGCGAGACCCAGTACTTC

clone size: .
D gene: .
V gene: TRBV9
J gene: TRBJ2-1
CDR3 protein: CASSVAGEAYNEQFF
CDR3 DNA: TGTGCCAGCAGCGTAGCGGGAGAAGCTTACAATGAGCAGTTCTTC

clone size: .
D gene: TRBD2
V gene: TRBV7-8
J gene: TRBJ2-3
CDR3 protein: CASGAHSTDTQYF
CDR3 DNA: TGTGCTAGCGGGGCTCATAGCACAGATACGCAGTATTTT

clone size: .
D gene: TRBD2
V gene: TRBV6-1
J gene: TRBJ2-7
CDR3 protein: CAYGALAVGEQYF
CDR3 DNA: TGTGCCTATGGGGCGCTAGCGGTGGGGGAGCAGTACTTC

clone size: .
D gene: TRBD2
V gene: TRBV5-1
J gene: TRBJ2-1
CDR3 protein: CASSLASGLAGLGSYNEQFF
CDR3 DNA: TGCGCCAGCAGCTTGGCCAGCGGACTAGCGGGATTGGGCTCCTACAATGAGCAGTTCTTC

clone size: .
D gene: .
V gene: TRBV30
J gene: TRBJ1-2
CDR3 protein: CAWSALAGNDYTF
CDR3 DNA: TGTGCCTGGAGTGCACTAGCAGGGAATGACTACACCTTC

clone size: .
D gene: .
V gene: TRBV27
J gene: TRBJ2-7
CDR3 protein: CASSNIGGAGVYEQYF
CDR3 DNA: TGTGCCAGCAGTAACATAGGGGGGGCTGGGGTCTACGAGCAGTACTTC

clone size: .
D gene: .
V gene: TRBV10-3
J gene: TRBJ1-2
CDR3 protein: CAISERRGDGYGYTF
CDR3 DNA: TGTGCCATCAGTGAGCGCCGAGGCGACGGCTATGGCTACACCTTC

clone size: .
D gene: .
V gene: TRBV18
J gene: TRBJ2-7
CDR3 protein: CASSLLGPTAEGYEQYF
CDR3 DNA: TGTGCCAGCTCGCTCCTAGGGCCGACAGCGGAAGGCTACGAGCAGTACTTC

clone size: .
D gene: .
V gene: TRBV7-6
J gene: TRBJ1-1
CDR3 protein: CASSLAKGNTEAFF
CDR3 DNA: TGTGCCAGCAGCTTAGCAAAAGGAAACACTGAAGCTTTCTTT

clone size: .
D gene: TRBD2
V gene: TRBV11-2
J gene: TRBJ2-5
CDR3 protein: CASSRGTSSQGTQYF
CDR3 DNA: TGTGCCAGCAGCCGAGGGACTAGCTCACAAGGGACCCAGTACTTC